Listed below are T cell receptor beta chains from one sample, sequenced in a study of T cell repertoires in cytomegalovirus infection. TCRdb fed the reads into MiXCR, producing one record per CDR3 protein. Among 400,000 or so distinct CDR3 sequences listed, roughly 30% were seen once. The material sequenced was PBMCs. The source of these receptors is a human donor in good health (CMV status not recorded). Some clones in this sample may be carry-over from other donors' samples. Both conserved end residues are part of each CDR3. D genes are given only for firm matches. Clone size is shown for a subset of rows, as once, few, many or a class of expanded clone.

v_gene: TRBV19; len: 13; d_gene: .; j_gene: TRBJ1-1; abundance: few; CDR3aa: CASSIPPFMEAFF
v_gene: TRBV7-6; len: 12; d_gene: .; j_gene: TRBJ2-5; abundance: .; CDR3aa: CASRGYQETQYF
v_gene: TRBV12-3/TRBV12-4; len: 14; d_gene: TRBD1; j_gene: TRBJ1-4; abundance: many; CDR3aa: CASRRTGVGEKLFF
v_gene: TRBV4-1; len: 18; d_gene: .; j_gene: TRBJ2-1; abundance: few; CDR3aa: CASSQDEGAGALTYEQFF
v_gene: TRBV19; len: 14; d_gene: .; j_gene: TRBJ2-3; abundance: few; CDR3aa: CASSIRGGIDTQYF
v_gene: TRBV20-1; len: 12; d_gene: .; j_gene: TRBJ2-3; abundance: many; CDR3aa: CSARDPGSTQYF
v_gene: TRBV19; len: 15; d_gene: .; j_gene: TRBJ1-1; abundance: once; CDR3aa: CDSSWQATLNTEAFF
v_gene: TRBV6-1; len: 14; d_gene: .; j_gene: TRBJ1-4; abundance: .; CDR3aa: CASSEALGGEKLFF
v_gene: TRBV4-2; len: 15; d_gene: TRBD1; j_gene: TRBJ2-3; abundance: .; CDR3aa: CASSHPGTGVETQYF
v_gene: TRBV5-6; len: 17; d_gene: .; j_gene: TRBJ1-2; abundance: .; CDR3aa: CASSLAILAPPNYGYTF
v_gene: TRBV12-3/TRBV12-4; len: 15; d_gene: TRBD1; j_gene: TRBJ2-3; abundance: .; CDR3aa: CASRHGQGNTDTQYF
v_gene: TRBV7-8; len: 17; d_gene: TRBD1; j_gene: TRBJ1-5; abundance: many; CDR3aa: CASSSRDRGNDNQPQHF
v_gene: TRBV7-2; len: 14; d_gene: .; j_gene: TRBJ1-1; abundance: many; CDR3aa: CASSLGHGNTEAFF
v_gene: TRBV7-9; len: 12; d_gene: .; j_gene: TRBJ2-5; abundance: few; CDR3aa: CASREGGETQYF
v_gene: TRBV6-5; len: 16; d_gene: .; j_gene: TRBJ1-1; abundance: .; CDR3aa: CASSHRKNGVLAEAFF
v_gene: TRBV12-3/TRBV12-4; len: 12; d_gene: .; j_gene: TRBJ2-1; abundance: .; CDR3aa: CSSRIQYNEQFF
v_gene: TRBV4-1; len: 14; d_gene: .; j_gene: TRBJ1-5; abundance: few; CDR3aa: CASSHTGGDQPQHF
v_gene: TRBV7-2; len: 16; d_gene: .; j_gene: TRBJ1-2; abundance: many; CDR3aa: CASSLDPGGSVYGYTF
v_gene: TRBV5-6; len: 15; d_gene: .; j_gene: TRBJ2-7; abundance: few; CDR3aa: CASSLDWQTSYEQYF
v_gene: TRBV4-2; len: 16; d_gene: TRBD2; j_gene: TRBJ2-5; abundance: .; CDR3aa: CASSQASGDPRETQYF
v_gene: TRBV3-1; len: 15; d_gene: TRBD1; j_gene: TRBJ1-2; abundance: .; CDR3aa: CASSLGTGRFYGYTF
v_gene: TRBV4-1; len: 17; d_gene: .; j_gene: TRBJ1-1; abundance: .; CDR3aa: CASSQDRVGAGNTEAFF
v_gene: TRBV12-3/TRBV12-4; len: 16; d_gene: TRBD1; j_gene: TRBJ2-7; abundance: many; CDR3aa: CASSSMTGLTSYEQYF
v_gene: TRBV11-2; len: 12; d_gene: .; j_gene: TRBJ1-1; abundance: many; CDR3aa: CASSLDSAEAFF
v_gene: TRBV7-8; len: 16; d_gene: .; j_gene: TRBJ2-1; abundance: many; CDR3aa: CASSSPTRRGYNEQFF
v_gene: TRBV5-4; len: 14; d_gene: TRBD1; j_gene: TRBJ2-5; abundance: few; CDR3aa: CASSLPGQGTSQYF
v_gene: TRBV27; len: 16; d_gene: .; j_gene: TRBJ2-7; abundance: .; CDR3aa: CASSLSKGSRVYEQYF
v_gene: TRBV6-1; len: 14; d_gene: .; j_gene: TRBJ1-3; abundance: .; CDR3aa: CASSPTPSGNTIYF
v_gene: TRBV5-5; len: 14; d_gene: .; j_gene: TRBJ1-5; abundance: once; CDR3aa: CASSLNPFNQPQHF
v_gene: TRBV5-1; len: 16; d_gene: TRBD1; j_gene: TRBJ2-7; abundance: once; CDR3aa: CASSTGQGRPSYEQYF
v_gene: TRBV6-5; len: 15; d_gene: .; j_gene: TRBJ2-1; abundance: many; CDR3aa: CASSYVAGGSNEQFF
v_gene: TRBV12-3/TRBV12-4; len: 14; d_gene: .; j_gene: TRBJ1-1; abundance: .; CDR3aa: CASSFGQTNTEAFF
v_gene: TRBV12-3/TRBV12-4; len: 16; d_gene: .; j_gene: TRBJ1-4; abundance: few; CDR3aa: CASSFAPGTQWEKLFF
v_gene: TRBV19; len: 15; d_gene: .; j_gene: TRBJ2-1; abundance: few; CDR3aa: CASSIQRLGSDEQFF
v_gene: TRBV7-2; len: 16; d_gene: .; j_gene: TRBJ1-1; abundance: .; CDR3aa: CASSPPGVGGINEALF
v_gene: TRBV7-2; len: 12; d_gene: .; j_gene: TRBJ2-7; abundance: many; CDR3aa: CASRSAGYEQYF
v_gene: TRBV7-8; len: 13; d_gene: TRBD1; j_gene: TRBJ1-1; abundance: .; CDR3aa: CASSWDRGTESFF
v_gene: TRBV20-1; len: 14; d_gene: .; j_gene: TRBJ2-7; abundance: few; CDR3aa: CSAITGTLSGEQYF
v_gene: TRBV4-2; len: 17; d_gene: TRBD2; j_gene: TRBJ2-1; abundance: .; CDR3aa: CASSHSSGTSGGNEQFF
v_gene: TRBV4-2; len: 15; d_gene: .; j_gene: TRBJ1-2; abundance: .; CDR3aa: CASSQDQQGTGGYTF
v_gene: TRBV6-1; len: 15; d_gene: TRBD1; j_gene: TRBJ2-3; abundance: once; CDR3aa: CASRTRDRGADTQYF